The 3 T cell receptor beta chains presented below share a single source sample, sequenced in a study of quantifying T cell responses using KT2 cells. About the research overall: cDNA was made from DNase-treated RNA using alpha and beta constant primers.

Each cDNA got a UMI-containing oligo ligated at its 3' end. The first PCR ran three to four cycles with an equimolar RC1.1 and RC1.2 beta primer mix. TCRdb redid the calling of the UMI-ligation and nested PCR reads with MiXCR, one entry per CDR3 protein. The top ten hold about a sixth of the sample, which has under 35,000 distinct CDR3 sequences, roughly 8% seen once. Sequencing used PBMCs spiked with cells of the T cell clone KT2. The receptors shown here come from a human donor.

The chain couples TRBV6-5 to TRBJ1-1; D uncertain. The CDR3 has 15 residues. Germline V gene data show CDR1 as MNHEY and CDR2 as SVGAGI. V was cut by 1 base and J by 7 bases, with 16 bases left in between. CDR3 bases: TGTGCCAGCAGTTACTTGCCGACGATGGGAGGTGAAGCTTTCTTT. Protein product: CASSYLPTMGGEAFF.

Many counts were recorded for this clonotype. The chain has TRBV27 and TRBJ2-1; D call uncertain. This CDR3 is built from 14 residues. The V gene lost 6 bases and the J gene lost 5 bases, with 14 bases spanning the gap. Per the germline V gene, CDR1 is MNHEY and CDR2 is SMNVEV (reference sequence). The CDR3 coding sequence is TGTGCCAGCAGCCCCCCGGAAAGGGACAATGAGCAGTTCTTC. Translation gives CASSPPERDNEQFF.

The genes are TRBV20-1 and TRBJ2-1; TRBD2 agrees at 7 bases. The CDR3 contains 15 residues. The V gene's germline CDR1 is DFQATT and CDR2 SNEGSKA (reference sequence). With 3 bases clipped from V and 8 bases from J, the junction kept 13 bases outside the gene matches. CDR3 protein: CSASRGAGSSDEQFF. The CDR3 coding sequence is TGCAGTGCTAGTAGGGGAGCGGGATCTTCGGATGAGCAGTTCTTC.